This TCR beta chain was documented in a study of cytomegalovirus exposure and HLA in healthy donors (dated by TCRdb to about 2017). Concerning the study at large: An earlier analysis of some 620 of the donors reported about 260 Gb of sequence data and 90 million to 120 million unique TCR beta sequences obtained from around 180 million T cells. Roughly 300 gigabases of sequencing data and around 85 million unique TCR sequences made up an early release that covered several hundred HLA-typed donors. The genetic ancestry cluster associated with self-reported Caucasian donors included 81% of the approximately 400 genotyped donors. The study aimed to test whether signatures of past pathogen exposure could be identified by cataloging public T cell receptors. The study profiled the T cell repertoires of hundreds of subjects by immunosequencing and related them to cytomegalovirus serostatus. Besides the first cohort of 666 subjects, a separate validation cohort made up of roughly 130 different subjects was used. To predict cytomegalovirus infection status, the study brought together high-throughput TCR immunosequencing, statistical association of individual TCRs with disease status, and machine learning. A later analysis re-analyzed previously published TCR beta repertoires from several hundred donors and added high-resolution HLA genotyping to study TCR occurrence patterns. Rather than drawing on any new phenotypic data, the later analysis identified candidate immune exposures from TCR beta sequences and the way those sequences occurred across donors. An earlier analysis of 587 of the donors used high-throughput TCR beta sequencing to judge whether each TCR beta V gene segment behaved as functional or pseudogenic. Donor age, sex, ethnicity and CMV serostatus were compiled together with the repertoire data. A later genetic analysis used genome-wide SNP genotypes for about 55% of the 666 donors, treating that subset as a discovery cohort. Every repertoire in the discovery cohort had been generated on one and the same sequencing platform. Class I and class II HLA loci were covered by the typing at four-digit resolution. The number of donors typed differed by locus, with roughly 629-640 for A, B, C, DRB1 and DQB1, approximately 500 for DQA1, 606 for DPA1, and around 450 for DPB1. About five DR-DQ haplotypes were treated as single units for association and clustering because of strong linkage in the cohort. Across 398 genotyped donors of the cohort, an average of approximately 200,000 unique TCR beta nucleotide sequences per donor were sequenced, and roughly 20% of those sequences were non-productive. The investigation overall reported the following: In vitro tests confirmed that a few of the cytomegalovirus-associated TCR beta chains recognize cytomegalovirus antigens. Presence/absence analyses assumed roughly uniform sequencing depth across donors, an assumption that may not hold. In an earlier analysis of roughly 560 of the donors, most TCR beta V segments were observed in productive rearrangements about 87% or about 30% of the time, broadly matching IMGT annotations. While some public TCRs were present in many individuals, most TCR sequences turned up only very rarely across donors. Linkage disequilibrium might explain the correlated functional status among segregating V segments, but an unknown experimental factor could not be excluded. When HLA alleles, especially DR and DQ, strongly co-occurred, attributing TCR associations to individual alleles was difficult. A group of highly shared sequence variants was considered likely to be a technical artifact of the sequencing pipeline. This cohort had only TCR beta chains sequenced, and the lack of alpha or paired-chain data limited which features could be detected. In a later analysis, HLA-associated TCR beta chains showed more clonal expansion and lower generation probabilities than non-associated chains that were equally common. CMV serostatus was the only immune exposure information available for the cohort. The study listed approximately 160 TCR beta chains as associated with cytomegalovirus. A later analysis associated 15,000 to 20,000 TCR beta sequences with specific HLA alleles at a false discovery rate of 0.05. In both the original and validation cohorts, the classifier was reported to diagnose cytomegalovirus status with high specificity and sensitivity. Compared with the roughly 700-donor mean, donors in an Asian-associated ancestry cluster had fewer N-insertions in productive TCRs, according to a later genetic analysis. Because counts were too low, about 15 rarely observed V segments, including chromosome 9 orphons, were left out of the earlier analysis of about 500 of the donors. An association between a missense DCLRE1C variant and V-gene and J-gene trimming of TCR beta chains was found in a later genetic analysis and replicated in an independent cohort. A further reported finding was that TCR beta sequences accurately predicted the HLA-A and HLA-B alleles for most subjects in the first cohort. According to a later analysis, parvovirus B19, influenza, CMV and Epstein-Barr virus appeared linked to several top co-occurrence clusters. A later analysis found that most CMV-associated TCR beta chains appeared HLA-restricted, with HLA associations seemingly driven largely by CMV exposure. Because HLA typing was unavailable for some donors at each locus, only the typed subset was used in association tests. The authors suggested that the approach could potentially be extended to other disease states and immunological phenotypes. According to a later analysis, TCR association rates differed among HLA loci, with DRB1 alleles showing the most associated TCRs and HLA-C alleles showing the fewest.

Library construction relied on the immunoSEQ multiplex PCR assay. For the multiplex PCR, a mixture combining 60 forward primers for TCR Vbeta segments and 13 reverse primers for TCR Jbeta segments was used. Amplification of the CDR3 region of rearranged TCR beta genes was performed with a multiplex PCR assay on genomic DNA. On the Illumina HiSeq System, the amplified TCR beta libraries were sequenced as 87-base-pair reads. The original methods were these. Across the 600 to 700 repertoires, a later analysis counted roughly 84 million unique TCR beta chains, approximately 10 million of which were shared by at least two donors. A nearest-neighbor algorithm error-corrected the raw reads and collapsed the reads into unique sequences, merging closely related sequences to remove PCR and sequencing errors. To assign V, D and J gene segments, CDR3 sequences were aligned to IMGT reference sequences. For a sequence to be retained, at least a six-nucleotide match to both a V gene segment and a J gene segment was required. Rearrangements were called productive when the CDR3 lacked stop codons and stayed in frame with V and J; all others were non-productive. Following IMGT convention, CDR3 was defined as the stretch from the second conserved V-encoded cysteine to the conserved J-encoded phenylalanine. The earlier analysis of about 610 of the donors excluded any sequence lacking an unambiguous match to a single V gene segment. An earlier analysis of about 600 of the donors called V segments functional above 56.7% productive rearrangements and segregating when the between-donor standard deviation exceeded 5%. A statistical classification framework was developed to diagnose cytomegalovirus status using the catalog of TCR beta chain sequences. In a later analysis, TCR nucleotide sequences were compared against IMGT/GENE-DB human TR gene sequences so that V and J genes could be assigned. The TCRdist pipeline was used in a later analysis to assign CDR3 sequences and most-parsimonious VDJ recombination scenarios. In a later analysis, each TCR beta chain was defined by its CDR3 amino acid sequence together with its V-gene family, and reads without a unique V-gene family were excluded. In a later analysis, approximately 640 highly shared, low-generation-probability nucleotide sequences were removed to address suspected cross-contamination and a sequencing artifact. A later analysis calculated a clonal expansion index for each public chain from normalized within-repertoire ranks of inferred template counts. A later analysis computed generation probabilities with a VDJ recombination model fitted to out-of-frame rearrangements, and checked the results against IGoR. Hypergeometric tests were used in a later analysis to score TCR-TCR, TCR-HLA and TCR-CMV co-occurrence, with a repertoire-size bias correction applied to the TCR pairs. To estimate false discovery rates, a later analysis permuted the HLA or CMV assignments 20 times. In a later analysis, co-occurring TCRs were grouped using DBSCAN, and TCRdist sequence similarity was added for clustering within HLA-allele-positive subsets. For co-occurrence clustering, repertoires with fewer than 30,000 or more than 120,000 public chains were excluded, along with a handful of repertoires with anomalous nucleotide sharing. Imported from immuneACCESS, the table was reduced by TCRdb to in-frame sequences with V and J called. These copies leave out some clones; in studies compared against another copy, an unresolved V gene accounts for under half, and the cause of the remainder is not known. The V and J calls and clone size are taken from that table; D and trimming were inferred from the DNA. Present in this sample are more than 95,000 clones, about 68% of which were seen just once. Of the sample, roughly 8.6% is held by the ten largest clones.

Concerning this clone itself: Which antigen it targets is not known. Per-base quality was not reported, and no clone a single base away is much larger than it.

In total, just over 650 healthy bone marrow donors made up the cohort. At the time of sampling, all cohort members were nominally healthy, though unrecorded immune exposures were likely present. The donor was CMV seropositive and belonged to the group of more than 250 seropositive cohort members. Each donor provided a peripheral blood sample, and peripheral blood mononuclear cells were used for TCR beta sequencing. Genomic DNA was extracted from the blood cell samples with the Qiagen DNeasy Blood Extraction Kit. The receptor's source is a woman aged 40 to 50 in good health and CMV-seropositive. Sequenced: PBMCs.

The CDR3 reads CASSPSGLVDEQYF. DNA sequence: TGTGCCAGCAGTCCCAGCGGACTAGTTGACGAGCAGTACTTC. This receptor chain uses TRBV9 and TRBJ2-7, with 7 middle bases fitting TRBD2. V is pruned by 5 bases and J by 5 bases, leaving 10 bases of the junction without a gene match. The cysteine opens and the phenylalanine closes a CDR3 of 14 amino acids. Only CDR3 DNA remains: 42 bases, in frame from the first base. The germline V gene provides CDR1 SGDLS and CDR2 YYNGEE.